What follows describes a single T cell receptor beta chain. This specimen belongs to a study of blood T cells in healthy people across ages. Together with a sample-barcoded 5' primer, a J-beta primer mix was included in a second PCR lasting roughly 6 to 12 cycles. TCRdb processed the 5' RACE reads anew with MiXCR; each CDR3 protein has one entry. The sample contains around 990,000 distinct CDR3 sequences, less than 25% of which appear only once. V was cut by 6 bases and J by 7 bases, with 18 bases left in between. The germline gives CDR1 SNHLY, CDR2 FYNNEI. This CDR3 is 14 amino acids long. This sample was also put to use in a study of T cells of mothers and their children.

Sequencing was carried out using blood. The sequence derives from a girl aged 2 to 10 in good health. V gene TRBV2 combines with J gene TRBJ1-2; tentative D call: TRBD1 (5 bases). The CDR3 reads CASSQTGTAGGYTF. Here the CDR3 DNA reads TGTGCCAGCAGCCAGACCGGGACGGCGGGTGGCTACACCTTC.